The 20 T cell receptor beta chains listed next were all sequenced from one sample in a study of CD8+ T cells in alopecia areata. Following extraction, RNA underwent reverse transcription to cDNA, which served as the sequencing template. Clones were read by immunoSEQ multiplex PCR, and TCRdb kept only the in-frame ones, dropping some. The data contain some 100,000 clones, around 58% of them singletons. Specified treatment: oral pan-JAK inhibitor, 5-10 mg twice daily. The material sequenced was CD8+ T cells sorted from blood, taken at week 4, from a patient treated with tofacitinib. The receptors here all came from a human donor with alopecia areata.

V usage is TRBV21-1 and J usage is TRBJ1-4. TRBV21-1 is described as a pseudogene. The CDR3 has 14 residues. The CDR3 reads CASRTRESVEKLFF. Written as DNA, the CDR3 is TGTGCCAGCAGGACAAGGGAGTCAGTCGAAAAACTGTTTTTT.

In the case of this clone: At the DNA level, this CDR3 is encoded by other sequences in the same sample as well. The CDR3 nucleotides are TGTGCCTGGAGCACGATCTACGAGCAGTACTTC. This codes for CAWSTIYEQYF. This rearrangement joins TRBV30 to TRBJ2-7; no clear D gene. Trimming took 3 bases from V and 3 from J, leaving 6 bases between them. This CDR3 region has 11 residues. Looked up from germline, CDR1 is GTSNPN and CDR2 is SVGIG (reference sequence).

This clone was seen only a few times. The rearrangement links TRBV29-1 to TRBJ2-2; no clear D gene. Trimming stripped 6 bases from V and 3 bases from J, with 11 bases between. Germline CDR1 SQVTM, CDR2 ANQGSEA. The CDR3 spans 13 residues. In DNA, the CDR3 is TGCAGCGTGGACCCAACGGACACCGGGGAGCTGTTTTTT. Its protein product is CSVDPTDTGELFF.

This chain uses TRBV20-1 with TRBJ2-5; unclear D gene. V lost 5 bases to trimming and J lost 5 bases, with 9 bases between them. Germline CDR1 is DFQATT and CDR2 is SNEGSKA (reference sequence). The CDR3 totals 11 residues. CDR3 DNA sequence: TGCAGTGCTCAAACCCAGGAGACCCAGTACTTC. Its translation is CSAQTQETQYF.

CDR3 residues: CSVGDSPTYEQYF. The CDR3 DNA is TGCAGCGTTGGGGACAGCCCGACCTACGAGCAGTACTTC. V usage is TRBV29-1 and J usage is TRBJ2-7; 7 positions match TRBD1. This CDR3 has 13 amino acids. V dropped 4 bases and J dropped 2; count of bases not matched to a gene: 5. Germline V gene lookup returns CDR1 SQVTM and CDR2 ANQGSEA.

The J gene is TRBJ2-1, the V gene TRBV13; D perhaps matches TRBD1 (7 bases). The CDR3 sequence is 15 residues long. Germline V lookup: CDR1 PRHDT, CDR2 FYEKMQ (reference sequence). The V gene lost 6 bases and the J gene lost 8 bases, with 20 bases spanning the gap. The CDR3 sequence is CASSPSGDSNYEQFF. CDR3 bases: TGTGCCAGCAGTCCCTCGGGGGACAGTAACTATGAGCAGTTCTTC.

This clone was seen a few times. The chain joins TRBV29-1 to TRBJ2-5, with TRBD1 matching 8 bases. J lost 6 bases, V lost 0 bases, and 3 bases had no gene match. Germline CDR1 and CDR2: SQVTM and ANQGSEA. CDR3 length: 13 residues. CDR3 DNA: TGCAGCGTTGAAGAAACAGGGGGGCAGACCCAGTACTTC. Its protein is CSVEETGGQTQYF.

This clone was observed a single time. Other DNA sequences in this specimen translate into the identical CDR3. V and J are TRBV30 and TRBJ1-1; weak D call: TRBD1 (5 bases). Trimming removed 5 bases from V and 0 bases from J, with 7 bases in between. Germline V lookup: CDR1 GTSNPN, CDR2 SVGIG (reference sequence). This CDR3 has 12 residues. Here the CDR3 reads CAWGTVNTEAFF. CDR3 coding DNA: TGTGCCTGGGGGACGGTGAACACTGAAGCTTTCTTT.

The chain combines TRBV29-1 with TRBJ1-2; the match to TRBD1 covers 9 bases. Germline-derived CDR1 and CDR2 are SQVTM and ANQGSEA. The CDR3 length is 15 residues. Trimming cost V 1 base and J 5 bases; bases outside gene matches: 8. CDR3 region: CSVEGGQGRRYGYTF. CDR3 in DNA: TGCAGCGTTGAAGGTGGACAGGGGAGGAGGTATGGCTACACCTTC.

This clone was found a few times. V and J are TRBV29-1 and TRBJ2-3; 9 bases align to TRBD1. V shed 5 bases, J shed 2 bases, and the junction held 2 bases outside the gene matches. This CDR3 contains 13 residues. In germline, CDR1 is SQVTM, CDR2 ANQGSEA. The CDR3 reads CSVTGGYTDTQYF. CDR3 coding DNA: TGCAGCGTTACAGGGGGCTACACAGATACGCAGTATTTT.

The chain links TRBV2 to TRBJ1-5, with no clear D. Germline V gene lookup returns CDR1 SNHLY and CDR2 FYNNEI. The V and J ends lost 6 bases and 4 bases respectively, with 16 bases between them. This CDR3 is 15 amino acids long. In nucleotides, the CDR3 is TGTGCCAGCAGCAGGTCACCCGGAGGTAATCAGCCCCAGCATTTT. This codes for CASSRSPGGNQPQHF.

V is TRBV30 and J is TRBJ2-3; D uncertain. Trimming took 0 bases from V and 2 from J, leaving 6 bases between them. In germline, CDR1 is GTSNPN, CDR2 SVGIG (reference sequence). The CDR3 runs to 13 residues. The DNA of the CDR3 is TGTGCCTGGAGTGTACTCCCCACAGATACGCAGTATTTT. Translating it yields CAWSVLPTDTQYF.

The chain combines TRBV6-6 with TRBJ2-3; D is unclear. Germline V gene lookup returns CDR1 MNHNY and CDR2 SVGAGI (reference sequence). The CDR3 is 11 amino acids. Trimming cost V 5 bases and J 4 bases, with 4 bases left between them. CDR3 protein: CASSLPDTQYF. CDR3 bases: TGTGCCAGCAGTCTTCCAGATACGCAGTATTTT.

This rearrangement joins TRBV30 to TRBJ1-2; D not certain. The germline V and J ends were trimmed by 4 bases and 3 bases, with 6 bases remaining between them. The germline gives CDR1 GTSNPN, CDR2 SVGIG (reference sequence). The CDR3 loop spans 11 amino acids. The DNA of the CDR3 is TGTGCCTGGATGGAGGACTATGGCTACACCTTC. It specifies CAWMEDYGYTF.

This chain's CDR3 is CASDRINYGYTF. The CDR3, as DNA: TGTGCATCGGACCGGATTAACTATGGCTACACCTTC. The chain employs TRBV30 and TRBJ1-2; no clear D. Germline V gene data show CDR1 as GTSNPN and CDR2 as SVGIG (reference sequence). The CDR3 runs 12 residues. Full variable domain (remainder filled in from reference TRBV30 and TRBJ1-2): SQTIHQWPATLVQPVGSPLSLECTVEGTSNPNLYWYRQAAGRGLQLLFYSVGIGQISSEVPQNLSASRPQDRQFILSSKKLLLSDSGFYLCASDRINYGYTFGSGTRLTVV.

This chain links TRBV29-1 with TRBJ1-2, with D possibly matching TRBD1 (5 bases). Trimming cost V 3 bases and J 8 bases, with 22 bases left between them. The V gene's germline CDR1 is SQVTM and CDR2 ANQGSEA. The CDR3 sequence is 15 residues long. The CDR3 DNA follows: TGCAGCGTTGATAGGGGTCAGGGAAGCGGAGAGGGCTACACCTTC. It translates to CSVDRGQGSGEGYTF.

In its sample, this clone was seen a few times. The gene calls are TRBV7-9 and TRBJ1-1; D uncertain. Trimming removed 5 bases from V and 1 base from J, with 5 bases in between. The CDR3 length is 12 residues. Germline lookup yields CDR1 SEHNR and CDR2 FQNEAQ (reference sequence). The CDR3 is CASSVANTEAFF. In nucleotides, the CDR3 is TGTGCCAGCAGCGTGGCGAACACTGAAGCTTTCTTT.

This chain joins TRBV30 and TRBJ1-5, with D possibly TRBD1 on 6 matching bases. Trimming left V 0 bases short and J 4 bases short, with 7 bases between. The CDR3 is made up of 13 amino acids. Per the germline V gene, CDR1 is GTSNPN and CDR2 is SVGIG (reference sequence). The CDR3 spells CAWSVRGNQPQHF. CDR3 bases: TGTGCCTGGAGTGTAAGGGGGAATCAGCCCCAGCATTTT.

This clone was detected a few times. The V and J genes are TRBV5-1 and TRBJ2-3, with D possibly called TRBD1 or TRBD2 (5 bases each). Trimming took off 6 bases at V and 0 bases at J, with 14 bases between the two ends. The V gene's germline CDR1 is SGHRS and CDR2 YFSETQ. CDR3 size: 15 residues. CDR3 in amino acids: CASTMRGASTDTQYF. As DNA, the CDR3 is TGCGCCAGCACCATGAGGGGAGCTAGCACAGATACGCAGTATTTT. Full variable domain (outside the CDR3, taken from reference TRBV5-1 and TRBJ2-3): KAGVTQTPRYLIKTRGQQVTLSCSPISGHRSVSWYQQTPGQGLQFLFEYFSETQRNKGNFPGRFSGRQFSNSRSEMNVSTLELGDSALYLCASTMRGASTDTQYFGPGTRLTVL.

The chain carries TRBV29-1 and TRBJ1-2; 8 bases line up with TRBD1. V lost 5 bases and J lost 4; bases outside the gene matches: 3. CDR1 and CDR2 (germline): SQVTM, ANQGSEA. This CDR3 is built from 12 residues. The CDR3 here is CSVRTGSYGYTF. The CDR3 DNA reads as TGCAGCGTTCGGACAGGGAGCTATGGCTACACCTTC.